This T cell receptor (beta chain) stems from a study of regulatory T cells in long-lasting Graves disease. Building of the TCR beta libraries involved iRepertoire HTBI primers and Arm-PCR of CDR3 regions. TCRdb passed the multiplex PCR reads through MiXCR, listing each CDR3 protein once. The repertoire holds about 440,000 distinct CDR3 sequences, less than 20% seen once, with about 23% in the top ten. The CDR3 runs to 14 residues. CDR1 is MNHNS, CDR2 SASEGT, per germline. Trimming cost V 0 bases and J 2 bases; bases outside gene matches: 0. About this clonotype: This may stem from a read error, because a much larger clone lies one nucleotide away.

Described time point: newly diagnosed GD, antithyroid drugs for less than 3 months. With RNA extracted from PBMCs as input, the TCR library was made. These data also formed part of another study, on T cells in Graves' hyperthyroidism and ophthalmopathy.

The specimen comprised peripheral blood mononuclear cells (PBMCs), sampled at new diagnosis, from a patient treated with antithyroid drugs. The sequence was collected from a young woman with Graves disease. The gene calls are TRBV6-1 and TRBJ2-7; 8 bases map to TRBD2. CDR3 amino acids: CASSEASGTYEQYF. The CDR3 DNA sequence: TGTGCCAGCAGTGAAGCTAGCGGGACCTACGAGCAGTACTTC.